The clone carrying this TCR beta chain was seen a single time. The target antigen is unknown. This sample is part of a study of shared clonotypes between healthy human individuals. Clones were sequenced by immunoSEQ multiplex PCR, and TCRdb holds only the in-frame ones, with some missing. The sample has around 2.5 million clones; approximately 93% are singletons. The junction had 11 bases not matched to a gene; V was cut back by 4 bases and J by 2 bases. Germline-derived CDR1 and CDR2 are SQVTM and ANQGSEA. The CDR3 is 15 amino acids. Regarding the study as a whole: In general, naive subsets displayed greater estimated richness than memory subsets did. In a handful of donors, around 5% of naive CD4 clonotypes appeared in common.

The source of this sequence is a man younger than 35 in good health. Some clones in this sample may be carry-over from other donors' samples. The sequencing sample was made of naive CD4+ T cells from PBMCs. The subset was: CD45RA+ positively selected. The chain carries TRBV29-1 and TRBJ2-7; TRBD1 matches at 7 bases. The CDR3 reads CSVVASTGAPYEQYF. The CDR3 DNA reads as TGCAGCGTTGTGGCGAGCACAGGGGCACCCTACGAGCAGTACTTC.